The 30 T cell receptor beta chains below come from one sample, sequenced in a study of cytomegalovirus exposure and HLA in healthy donors. Primers included in the PCR were 60 Vbeta and 13 Jbeta primers. Profiling relied on immunoSEQ multiplex PCR, and the TCRdb table lists in-frame clones only, not all of them. The profile shows just over 150,000 clones, approximately 70% of them singletons. The specimen was PBMCs. These receptors were collected from a man aged 35-49 years in good health and CMV-seropositive.

The rearrangement joins TRBV5-4 to TRBJ2-5, with a possible D match to TRBD2 (6 bases). This CDR3 is 16 amino acids long. CDR1 SGHNT and CDR2 YYREEE come from the germline V gene (reference sequence). The ends were cut back, 0 bases at V and 5 bases at J, with 17 bases in the middle. The CDR3 sequence: CASSLDGGITAETQYF. The CDR3 coding sequence is TGTGCCAGCAGCTTGGACGGGGGAATAACAGCGGAGACCCAGTACTTC.

This chain joins TRBV6-5 and TRBJ2-7, with TRBD2 identical over 12 bases. J gave up 6 bases and V 2 bases, and 2 bases lay outside the gene matches. The CDR3 consists of 14 residues. Germline CDR1 MNHEY, CDR2 SVGAGI. CDR3 region: CASSYETSGGEQYF. CDR3 in DNA: TGTGCCAGCAGTTACGAGACTAGCGGGGGCGAGCAGTACTTC.

This clone was detected a few times. This chain's CDR3 is CASSQFSSGGVEQFF. DNA for the CDR3: TGCGCCAGCAGCCAGTTCTCTAGCGGGGGGGTCGAGCAGTTCTTC. The chain is built from TRBV4-3 and TRBJ2-1, with 12 bases fitting TRBD2. The germline V gene has CDR1 LGHNA and CDR2 YSLEER. This CDR3 comprises 15 residues. V gave up 3 bases and J gave up 10 bases; unmatched junction bases: 7.

This clone was detected only once. This chain links TRBV7-9 with TRBJ1-4, with D unresolved. This CDR3 has 14 residues. Germline lookup yields CDR1 SEHNR and CDR2 FQNEAQ (reference sequence). V dropped 2 bases and J dropped 8 bases, with 12 bases sitting between them. As DNA, the CDR3 is TGTGCCAGCAGCTTATTAGGAGGCGCCGAAAAACTGTTTTTT. Translated: CASSLLGGAEKLFF.

CDR3 in amino acids: CASSTEGRGQGGYTF. In DNA, the CDR3 is TGCGCCAGCAGCACGGAGGGCAGGGGGCAAGGTGGCTACACCTTC. V usage is TRBV5-1 and J usage is TRBJ1-2; 8 bases are shared with TRBD1. The germline V gene encodes CDR1 SGHRS and CDR2 YFSETQ. The CDR3 has 15 amino acids. V shed 4 bases and J 7 bases; nucleotides not matched to a gene: 12. Based on the CDR3 plus reference TRBV5-1 and TRBJ1-2, the full variable domain is KAGVTQTPRYLIKTRGQQVTLSCSPISGHRSVSWYQQTPGQGLQFLFEYFSETQRNKGNFPGRFSGRQFSNSRSEMNVSTLELGDSALYLCASSTEGRGQGGYTFGSGTRLTVV.

This clone is medium-sized (0.01 to 0.1%). This chain uses TRBV5-6 with TRBJ1-4; possibly TRBD1 for D (5 bases). Trimming stripped 3 bases from V and 8 bases from J, with 11 bases between. The CDR3 is 13 residues long. In germline, CDR1 is SGHDT, CDR2 YYEEEE. CDR3 sequence: CASSWRGDEKLFF. For the CDR3, the DNA is TGTGCCAGCAGCTGGAGGGGTGACGAAAAACTGTTTTTT.

This CDR3 reads CASSGLVPLANTGELFF. The CDR3 coding sequence is TGTGCCAGCAGTGGACTAGTGCCGCTCGCGAACACCGGGGAGCTGTTTTTT. This chain joins TRBV6-1 and TRBJ2-2, with D tentatively TRBD2 (6 bases). CDR1 is MNHNS, CDR2 SASEGT, per germline. V was shortened by 4 bases and J by 0 bases, with 15 bases between the two germline ends. This CDR3 contains 17 residues.

This clone appeared a single time. A junction boundary mismatches the germline segment, possibly from a read error. V gene TRBV7-7 combines with J gene TRBJ2-7; perhaps TRBD1 as D (5 bases). CDR1 is SSHAT and CDR2 is FNYEAQ in the germline V gene (reference sequence). There are 14 residues in the CDR3. The CDR3 region has the DNA TGTGCTAGCAGCCTGGGGCAGGGCAACTACGAGCAGTACTTC. This translates into CASSLGQGNYEQYF.

V usage is TRBV6-6 and J usage is TRBJ2-7; 13 nucleotides align to TRBD2. Looked up from germline, CDR1 is MNHNY and CDR2 is SVGAGI (reference sequence). J lost 1 base, V lost 6 bases, and 3 bases had no gene match. The CDR3 is made up of 15 amino acids. In DNA form, the CDR3 reads TGTGCCAGCAGGGGGACTAGCGGGGTGTCCTACGAGCAGTACTTC. It translates to CASRGTSGVSYEQYF.

This chain uses TRBV13 with TRBJ2-7; D is undetermined. V lost 2 bases and J lost 6, with 5 bases in between. Germline V gene lookup returns CDR1 PRHDT and CDR2 FYEKMQ (reference sequence). This CDR3 spans 11 amino acids. In DNA, the CDR3 is TGTGCCAGCAGCTTAAAGAGCGAGCAGTACTTC. Amino acid sequence: CASSLKSEQYF.

This clone has just a few counts. This chain links TRBV2 with TRBJ2-5; possibly TRBD2 for D (6 bases). The germline gives CDR1 SNHLY, CDR2 FYNNEI. This CDR3 has 15 residues. The V end was cut by 0 bases, the J end by 5 bases, with 13 bases between. CDR3 DNA: TGTGCCAGCAGTGAAGCGCGGAAGGCGGGGGAGACCCAGTACTTC. Amino acids: CASSEARKAGETQYF.

This sequence joins TRBV4-1 and TRBJ1-5, with TRBD1 as a possible D gene (5 bases). Germline V lookup: CDR1 MGHRA, CDR2 YSYEKL. The CDR3 extends over 15 amino acids. Trimming left V 4 bases short and J 2 bases short, with 12 bases between. CDR3 in DNA: TGCGCCAGCAGCCCACTGGGACTACGCAATCAGCCCCAGCATTTT. Translated, it gives CASSPLGLRNQPQHF.

The chain has TRBV19 and TRBJ1-2; D gene ambiguous. Looked up from germline, CDR1 is LNHDA and CDR2 is SQIVND (reference sequence). The CDR3 is 15 amino acids. V gave up 8 bases and J gave up 0 bases, with 16 bases separating them. The CDR3 nucleotides are TGTGCCAGTCGGGAAGGAGCGGAAACTAACTATGGCTACACCTTC. It codes for CASREGAETNYGYTF.

This clone was detected only a few times. This sequence joins TRBV7-9 and TRBJ2-5; a possible D gene is TRBD1 (5 bases). V shed 6 bases and J shed 5 bases, with 19 bases lying between them. Germline CDR1 and CDR2: SEHNR and FQNEAQ (reference sequence). The CDR3 consists of 15 residues. CDR3 nucleotides: TGTGCCAGCAGGCCCAAAGTCAGGGTCGGCGAGACCCAGTACTTC. Amino acids: CASRPKVRVGETQYF.

This rearrangement joins TRBV4-1 to TRBJ2-5; 10 bases are a match to TRBD2. The end of the DNA aligns better with TRBJ2-7, so the J call may be wrong. The V gene's germline CDR1 is MGHRA and CDR2 YSYEKL. The CDR3 consists of 16 residues. The CDR3 protein is CASSHLSGGPSYEQYF. The CDR3 DNA sequence: TGCGCCAGCAGCCACCTTAGCGGGGGGCCCTCCTACGAGCAGTACTTC.

J is TRBJ2-2 and V is TRBV5-4; no clear D. Germline CDR1 SGHNT, CDR2 YYREEE (reference sequence). The V end was cut by 4 bases, the J end by 6 bases, with 7 bases between. This CDR3 is 12 amino acids long. CDR3 coding DNA: TGTGCCAGCAGCATTCCCTCCGGGGAGCTGTTTTTT. This gives the protein CASSIPSGELFF.

There are a few counts of this clone. The chain couples TRBV6-6 to TRBJ2-1; TRBD1 agrees at 7 bases. CDR3 length: 16 amino acids. The J segment lost 2 bases and the V segment lost 5 bases, leaving 9 bases of the junction unmatched. Per the germline V gene, CDR1 is MNHNY and CDR2 is SVGAGI (reference sequence). Here the CDR3 reads CASSTGDGTAYNEQFF. The CDR3 region has the DNA TGTGCCAGCAGTACAGGGGACGGGACAGCCTACAATGAGCAGTTCTTC.

This clone was found a few times. The rearrangement uses TRBV5-1 and TRBJ1-2, with D perhaps TRBD1 (5 bases). In germline, CDR1 is SGHRS, CDR2 YFSETQ. V was shortened by 0 bases and J by 4 bases, with 10 bases between the two germline ends. This CDR3 region has 14 residues. The CDR3 nucleotides read TGCGCCAGCAGCTTGGGACAGACTTCCTATGGCTACACCTTC. Protein: CASSLGQTSYGYTF.

CDR3 sequence reads: CASSFLAGGPGTGELFF. The CDR3 DNA sequence: TGTGCCAGCAGCTTTCTAGCGGGGGGGCCTGGCACCGGGGAGCTGTTTTTT. The chain combines TRBV7-2 with TRBJ2-2, with 12 bases identical to TRBD2. In germline, CDR1 is SGHTA, CDR2 FQGNSA. Trimming took 3 bases from V and 4 from J; bases not matched to a gene: 6. The CDR3 extends over 17 amino acids.

The chain links TRBV7-2 to TRBJ1-5, with TRBD1 identical over 8 bases. CDR1 and CDR2 (germline): SGHTA, FQGNSA. The V segment lost 3 bases and the J segment 4 bases; nucleotides outside the gene matches: 5. The CDR3 length is 15 residues. The DNA of the CDR3 is TGTGCCAGCAGCTTCGCCGGACAGGGAAATCAGCCCCAGCATTTT. Residues: CASSFAGQGNQPQHF.

This clone has at least ten counts. CDR3: CASPSRGSIEAFF. CDR3 bases: TGTGCCTCCCCGTCGCGGGGTTCAATTGAAGCTTTCTTT. This chain uses TRBV30 with TRBJ1-1, with D unclear. V lost 7 bases to trimming and J lost 7 bases, with 19 bases between them. This CDR3 region has 13 residues. From germline, CDR1 is GTSNPN and CDR2 SVGIG (reference sequence).

This chain connects TRBV27 to TRBJ1-1; 9 bases map to TRBD1. This CDR3 has 16 amino acids. The V and J ends lost 6 bases and 3 bases, in that order; junction bases with no gene match: 11. Germline V gene sequence: CDR1 MNHEY, CDR2 SMNVEV (reference sequence). Written as DNA, the CDR3 is TGTGCCAGCAGGCACGGGACAGGGCTCTGGGACACTGAAGCTTTCTTT. It translates to CASRHGTGLWDTEAFF.

The CDR3 DNA sequence: TGTGCCAGCAGTATGAAGACAGGTTGGAACACCGGGGAGCTGTTTTTT. Encoded protein: CASSMKTGWNTGELFF. The chain employs TRBV5-4 and TRBJ2-2; perhaps TRBD1 as D (6 bases). Trimming cost V 5 bases and J 1 base, with 15 bases left between them. CDR3 length equals 16 residues. The germline gives CDR1 SGHNT, CDR2 YYREEE (reference sequence).

Details on this clone: This specimen includes other DNA sequences encoding the same CDR3. The rearrangement uses TRBV5-1 and TRBJ1-3, with D uncertain. Germline loops: CDR1 SGHRS, CDR2 YFSETQ. The CDR3 consists of 14 residues. V was clipped by 1 base and J by 4 bases, with 9 bases between them. The CDR3 spells CASSLRGSGNTIYF. DNA of the CDR3: TGCGCCAGCAGCTTGCGGGGATCGGGAAACACCATATATTTT. Using reference TRBV5-1 and TRBJ1-3 for the parts outside the CDR3, the full variable domain is KAGVTQTPRYLIKTRGQQVTLSCSPISGHRSVSWYQQTPGQGLQFLFEYFSETQRNKGNFPGRFSGRQFSNSRSEMNVSTLELGDSALYLCASSLRGSGNTIYFGEGSWLTVV.

This chain connects TRBV15 to TRBJ2-1, with 14 bases fitting TRBD2. Per germline, CDR1 LNHNV and CDR2 YYDKDF (reference sequence). The CDR3 has 16 residues. With 11 bases clipped from V and 9 bases from J, the junction kept 15 bases outside the gene matches. CDR3 coding DNA: TGTGCCGACGGGACTAGCGGGGGTACCGATCCGAGTGAGCAGTTCTTC. It translates to CADGTSGGTDPSEQFF.

V usage is TRBV4-1 and J usage is TRBJ2-5, with a weak D call TRBD2 (6 bases). The germline V gene encodes CDR1 MGHRA and CDR2 YSYEKL. The CDR3 covers 17 residues. Trimming shortened V by 1 base and J by 2 bases, and 17 bases separated the two germline ends. The CDR3 region has the DNA TGCGCCAGCAGCCAAGCTTGGGGCGGGGCAACTCAAGAGACCCAGTACTTC. Translated: CASSQAWGGATQETQYF.

This chain links TRBV15 with TRBJ1-3; a possible D gene is TRBD1 (6 bases). The CDR3 sequence is 18 residues long. Germline V lookup: CDR1 LNHNV, CDR2 YYDKDF (reference sequence). V was trimmed by 1 base and J by 0 bases, leaving 16 bases between them. CDR3 region: CATSRGSDRFFSGNTIYF. The DNA for the CDR3 is TGTGCCACCAGCAGAGGGTCGGACAGATTTTTCTCTGGAAACACCATATATTTT.

The chain joins TRBV7-9 to TRBJ1-2; 10 bases match TRBD1. The CDR3 is made up of 14 amino acids. Germline loops: CDR1 SEHNR, CDR2 FQNEAQ (reference sequence). J lost 8 bases, V lost 5 bases, and 8 bases had no gene match. CDR3 sequence: CASSPTTGGLGYTF. CDR3 DNA sequence: TGTGCCAGCAGCCCCACGACAGGGGGCCTGGGCTACACCTTC.

This clone has more than one count but fewer than ten. The chain couples TRBV6-1 to TRBJ2-7, with TRBD1 identical over 7 bases. The CDR3 consists of 11 residues. Germline CDR1 MNHNS, CDR2 SASEGT. V was clipped by 9 bases and J by 12 bases; unmatched bases: 11. This CDR3 reads CASNGPTGWYF. Here the CDR3 DNA reads TGTGCCAGTAATGGGCCGACAGGGTGGTACTTC.

The genes are TRBV4-3 and TRBJ2-3; D is perhaps TRBD2 (5 bases). The V end was cut by 1 base, the J end by 0 bases, with 14 bases between. This CDR3 is built from 17 residues. Germline V gene data show CDR1 as LGHNA and CDR2 as YSLEER. The CDR3 sequence: CASSQARRSGSTDTQYF. The CDR3 bases are TGCGCCAGCAGCCAAGCCCGGAGGAGCGGTAGCACAGATACGCAGTATTTT.